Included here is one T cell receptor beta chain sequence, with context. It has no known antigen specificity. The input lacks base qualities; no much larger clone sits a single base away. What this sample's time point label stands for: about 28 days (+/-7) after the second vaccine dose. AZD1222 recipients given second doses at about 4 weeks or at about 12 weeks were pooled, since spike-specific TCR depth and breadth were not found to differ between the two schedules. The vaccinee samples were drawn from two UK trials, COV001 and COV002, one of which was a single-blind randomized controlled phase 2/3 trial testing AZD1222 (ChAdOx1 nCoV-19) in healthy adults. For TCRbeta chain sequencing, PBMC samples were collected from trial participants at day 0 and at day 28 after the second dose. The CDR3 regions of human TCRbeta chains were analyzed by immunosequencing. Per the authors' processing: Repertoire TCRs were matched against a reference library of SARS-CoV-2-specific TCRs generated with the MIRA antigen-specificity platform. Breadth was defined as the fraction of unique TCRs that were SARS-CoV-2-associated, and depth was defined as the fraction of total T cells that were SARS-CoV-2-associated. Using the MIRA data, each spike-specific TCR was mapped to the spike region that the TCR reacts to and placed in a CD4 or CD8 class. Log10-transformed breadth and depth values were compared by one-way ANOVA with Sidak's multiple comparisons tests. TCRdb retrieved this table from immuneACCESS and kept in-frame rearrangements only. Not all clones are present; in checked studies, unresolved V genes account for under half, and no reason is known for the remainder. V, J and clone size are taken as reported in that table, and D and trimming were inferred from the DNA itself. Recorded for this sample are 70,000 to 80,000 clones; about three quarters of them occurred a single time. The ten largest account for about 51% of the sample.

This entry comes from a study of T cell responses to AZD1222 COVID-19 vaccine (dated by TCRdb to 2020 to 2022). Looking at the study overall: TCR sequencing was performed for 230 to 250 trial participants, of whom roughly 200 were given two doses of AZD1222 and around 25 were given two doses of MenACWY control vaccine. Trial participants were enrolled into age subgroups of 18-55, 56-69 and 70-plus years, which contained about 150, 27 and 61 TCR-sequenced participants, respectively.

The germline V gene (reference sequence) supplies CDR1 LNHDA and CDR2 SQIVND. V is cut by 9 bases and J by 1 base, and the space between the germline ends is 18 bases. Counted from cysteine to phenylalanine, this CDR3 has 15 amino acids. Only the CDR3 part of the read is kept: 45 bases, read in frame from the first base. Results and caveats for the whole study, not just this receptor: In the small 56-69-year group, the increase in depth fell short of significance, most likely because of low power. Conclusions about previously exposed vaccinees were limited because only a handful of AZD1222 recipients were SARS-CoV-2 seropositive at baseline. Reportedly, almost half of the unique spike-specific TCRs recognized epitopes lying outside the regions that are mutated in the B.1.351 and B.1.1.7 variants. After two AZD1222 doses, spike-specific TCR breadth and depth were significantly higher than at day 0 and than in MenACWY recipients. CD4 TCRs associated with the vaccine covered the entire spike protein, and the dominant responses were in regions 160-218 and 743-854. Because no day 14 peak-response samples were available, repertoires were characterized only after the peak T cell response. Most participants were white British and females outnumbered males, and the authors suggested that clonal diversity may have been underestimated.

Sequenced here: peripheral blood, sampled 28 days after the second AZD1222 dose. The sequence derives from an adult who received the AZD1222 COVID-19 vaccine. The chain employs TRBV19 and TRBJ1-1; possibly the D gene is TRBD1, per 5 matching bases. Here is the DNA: TGTGCCAGCTCCGACCCACAGGCGTCGAACACTGAAGCTTTCTTT. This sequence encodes CASSDPQASNTEAFF.